This T cell receptor beta chain was captured in a study of cytotoxic CD8 clonotypes in ibrutinib-treated CLL. A remark on this clone: The germline gene is not matched at one end of the junction; a read error may be the cause. This CDR3 is also generated by other DNA sequences in the sample.

The CDR3 is 11 amino acids. Germline V gives CDR1 DFQATT, CDR2 SNEGSKA (reference sequence). Data came from immunoSEQ multiplex PCR; TCRdb stores just in-frame clones and leaves some out. The sample yields just under 70,000 clones, about two thirds seen once. This receptor was taken from a human donor with chronic lymphocytic leukemia. Here the sequenced sample was PBMCs, taken after 12 months of ibrutinib treatment. The V and J genes are TRBV20-1 and TRBJ2-5, with D possibly matching TRBD2 (5 bases). Here the CDR3 DNA reads TGCAGTGCGAGAGGGCAAGAGACCCAGTACTTC. This gives the protein CSARGQETQYF.